This T cell receptor beta chain was documented in a study of cytomegalovirus exposure and HLA in healthy donors. Vbeta (60) and Jbeta (13) primers were used in the PCR. Assay used: immunoSEQ multiplex PCR; TCRdb lists only in-frame clones, some missing. The sample records about 130,000 clones, over 9.5% being singletons. The CDR3 spans 13 residues. With 4 bases removed from V and 5 bases from J, the gap between germline ends came to 10 bases. Germline values: CDR1 SGHNT, CDR2 YYREEE (reference sequence). This clone appeared a few times. Sequenced sample: PBMCs. The chain couples TRBV5-4 to TRBJ2-4; D might be TRBD2 (5 bases). The sequence derives from a woman younger than 30 in good health and CMV-seropositive. CDR3 nucleotides: TGTGCCAGCAGCCCCACCGGGGAAAACATTCAGTACTTC. This sequence encodes CASSPTGENIQYF.